The present TCR beta chain was sequenced within a study of blood T cell repertoires in COVID-19. Study at large: Researchers got acute and convalescent COVID-19 samples from the United States, Italy and Spain.

In the authors' workflow: Reference gene primer amplification yielded estimated nucleated cell counts. Clones were sequenced by immunoSEQ multiplex PCR, and TCRdb holds only the in-frame ones, with some missing. V and J calls and clone size are as listed in that table; D and trimming were resolved from the DNA. Among nearly 350,000 clones listed, around 83% were seen once. Germline CDR1 reads MNHEY; CDR2 reads SMNVEV (reference sequence). With 4 bases removed from V and 6 bases from J, the gap between germline ends came to 10 bases. The CDR3 length is 13 residues. The chain joins TRBV27 to TRBJ2-1; D is perhaps TRBD2 (6 bases). Sequenced: peripheral blood. This receptor was obtained from a man under 40 with active or convalescent COVID-19. CDR3 region: CASSSVGGNEQFF. CDR3 coding DNA: TGTGCCAGCAGTTCTGTGGGGGGCAATGAGCAGTTCTTC.